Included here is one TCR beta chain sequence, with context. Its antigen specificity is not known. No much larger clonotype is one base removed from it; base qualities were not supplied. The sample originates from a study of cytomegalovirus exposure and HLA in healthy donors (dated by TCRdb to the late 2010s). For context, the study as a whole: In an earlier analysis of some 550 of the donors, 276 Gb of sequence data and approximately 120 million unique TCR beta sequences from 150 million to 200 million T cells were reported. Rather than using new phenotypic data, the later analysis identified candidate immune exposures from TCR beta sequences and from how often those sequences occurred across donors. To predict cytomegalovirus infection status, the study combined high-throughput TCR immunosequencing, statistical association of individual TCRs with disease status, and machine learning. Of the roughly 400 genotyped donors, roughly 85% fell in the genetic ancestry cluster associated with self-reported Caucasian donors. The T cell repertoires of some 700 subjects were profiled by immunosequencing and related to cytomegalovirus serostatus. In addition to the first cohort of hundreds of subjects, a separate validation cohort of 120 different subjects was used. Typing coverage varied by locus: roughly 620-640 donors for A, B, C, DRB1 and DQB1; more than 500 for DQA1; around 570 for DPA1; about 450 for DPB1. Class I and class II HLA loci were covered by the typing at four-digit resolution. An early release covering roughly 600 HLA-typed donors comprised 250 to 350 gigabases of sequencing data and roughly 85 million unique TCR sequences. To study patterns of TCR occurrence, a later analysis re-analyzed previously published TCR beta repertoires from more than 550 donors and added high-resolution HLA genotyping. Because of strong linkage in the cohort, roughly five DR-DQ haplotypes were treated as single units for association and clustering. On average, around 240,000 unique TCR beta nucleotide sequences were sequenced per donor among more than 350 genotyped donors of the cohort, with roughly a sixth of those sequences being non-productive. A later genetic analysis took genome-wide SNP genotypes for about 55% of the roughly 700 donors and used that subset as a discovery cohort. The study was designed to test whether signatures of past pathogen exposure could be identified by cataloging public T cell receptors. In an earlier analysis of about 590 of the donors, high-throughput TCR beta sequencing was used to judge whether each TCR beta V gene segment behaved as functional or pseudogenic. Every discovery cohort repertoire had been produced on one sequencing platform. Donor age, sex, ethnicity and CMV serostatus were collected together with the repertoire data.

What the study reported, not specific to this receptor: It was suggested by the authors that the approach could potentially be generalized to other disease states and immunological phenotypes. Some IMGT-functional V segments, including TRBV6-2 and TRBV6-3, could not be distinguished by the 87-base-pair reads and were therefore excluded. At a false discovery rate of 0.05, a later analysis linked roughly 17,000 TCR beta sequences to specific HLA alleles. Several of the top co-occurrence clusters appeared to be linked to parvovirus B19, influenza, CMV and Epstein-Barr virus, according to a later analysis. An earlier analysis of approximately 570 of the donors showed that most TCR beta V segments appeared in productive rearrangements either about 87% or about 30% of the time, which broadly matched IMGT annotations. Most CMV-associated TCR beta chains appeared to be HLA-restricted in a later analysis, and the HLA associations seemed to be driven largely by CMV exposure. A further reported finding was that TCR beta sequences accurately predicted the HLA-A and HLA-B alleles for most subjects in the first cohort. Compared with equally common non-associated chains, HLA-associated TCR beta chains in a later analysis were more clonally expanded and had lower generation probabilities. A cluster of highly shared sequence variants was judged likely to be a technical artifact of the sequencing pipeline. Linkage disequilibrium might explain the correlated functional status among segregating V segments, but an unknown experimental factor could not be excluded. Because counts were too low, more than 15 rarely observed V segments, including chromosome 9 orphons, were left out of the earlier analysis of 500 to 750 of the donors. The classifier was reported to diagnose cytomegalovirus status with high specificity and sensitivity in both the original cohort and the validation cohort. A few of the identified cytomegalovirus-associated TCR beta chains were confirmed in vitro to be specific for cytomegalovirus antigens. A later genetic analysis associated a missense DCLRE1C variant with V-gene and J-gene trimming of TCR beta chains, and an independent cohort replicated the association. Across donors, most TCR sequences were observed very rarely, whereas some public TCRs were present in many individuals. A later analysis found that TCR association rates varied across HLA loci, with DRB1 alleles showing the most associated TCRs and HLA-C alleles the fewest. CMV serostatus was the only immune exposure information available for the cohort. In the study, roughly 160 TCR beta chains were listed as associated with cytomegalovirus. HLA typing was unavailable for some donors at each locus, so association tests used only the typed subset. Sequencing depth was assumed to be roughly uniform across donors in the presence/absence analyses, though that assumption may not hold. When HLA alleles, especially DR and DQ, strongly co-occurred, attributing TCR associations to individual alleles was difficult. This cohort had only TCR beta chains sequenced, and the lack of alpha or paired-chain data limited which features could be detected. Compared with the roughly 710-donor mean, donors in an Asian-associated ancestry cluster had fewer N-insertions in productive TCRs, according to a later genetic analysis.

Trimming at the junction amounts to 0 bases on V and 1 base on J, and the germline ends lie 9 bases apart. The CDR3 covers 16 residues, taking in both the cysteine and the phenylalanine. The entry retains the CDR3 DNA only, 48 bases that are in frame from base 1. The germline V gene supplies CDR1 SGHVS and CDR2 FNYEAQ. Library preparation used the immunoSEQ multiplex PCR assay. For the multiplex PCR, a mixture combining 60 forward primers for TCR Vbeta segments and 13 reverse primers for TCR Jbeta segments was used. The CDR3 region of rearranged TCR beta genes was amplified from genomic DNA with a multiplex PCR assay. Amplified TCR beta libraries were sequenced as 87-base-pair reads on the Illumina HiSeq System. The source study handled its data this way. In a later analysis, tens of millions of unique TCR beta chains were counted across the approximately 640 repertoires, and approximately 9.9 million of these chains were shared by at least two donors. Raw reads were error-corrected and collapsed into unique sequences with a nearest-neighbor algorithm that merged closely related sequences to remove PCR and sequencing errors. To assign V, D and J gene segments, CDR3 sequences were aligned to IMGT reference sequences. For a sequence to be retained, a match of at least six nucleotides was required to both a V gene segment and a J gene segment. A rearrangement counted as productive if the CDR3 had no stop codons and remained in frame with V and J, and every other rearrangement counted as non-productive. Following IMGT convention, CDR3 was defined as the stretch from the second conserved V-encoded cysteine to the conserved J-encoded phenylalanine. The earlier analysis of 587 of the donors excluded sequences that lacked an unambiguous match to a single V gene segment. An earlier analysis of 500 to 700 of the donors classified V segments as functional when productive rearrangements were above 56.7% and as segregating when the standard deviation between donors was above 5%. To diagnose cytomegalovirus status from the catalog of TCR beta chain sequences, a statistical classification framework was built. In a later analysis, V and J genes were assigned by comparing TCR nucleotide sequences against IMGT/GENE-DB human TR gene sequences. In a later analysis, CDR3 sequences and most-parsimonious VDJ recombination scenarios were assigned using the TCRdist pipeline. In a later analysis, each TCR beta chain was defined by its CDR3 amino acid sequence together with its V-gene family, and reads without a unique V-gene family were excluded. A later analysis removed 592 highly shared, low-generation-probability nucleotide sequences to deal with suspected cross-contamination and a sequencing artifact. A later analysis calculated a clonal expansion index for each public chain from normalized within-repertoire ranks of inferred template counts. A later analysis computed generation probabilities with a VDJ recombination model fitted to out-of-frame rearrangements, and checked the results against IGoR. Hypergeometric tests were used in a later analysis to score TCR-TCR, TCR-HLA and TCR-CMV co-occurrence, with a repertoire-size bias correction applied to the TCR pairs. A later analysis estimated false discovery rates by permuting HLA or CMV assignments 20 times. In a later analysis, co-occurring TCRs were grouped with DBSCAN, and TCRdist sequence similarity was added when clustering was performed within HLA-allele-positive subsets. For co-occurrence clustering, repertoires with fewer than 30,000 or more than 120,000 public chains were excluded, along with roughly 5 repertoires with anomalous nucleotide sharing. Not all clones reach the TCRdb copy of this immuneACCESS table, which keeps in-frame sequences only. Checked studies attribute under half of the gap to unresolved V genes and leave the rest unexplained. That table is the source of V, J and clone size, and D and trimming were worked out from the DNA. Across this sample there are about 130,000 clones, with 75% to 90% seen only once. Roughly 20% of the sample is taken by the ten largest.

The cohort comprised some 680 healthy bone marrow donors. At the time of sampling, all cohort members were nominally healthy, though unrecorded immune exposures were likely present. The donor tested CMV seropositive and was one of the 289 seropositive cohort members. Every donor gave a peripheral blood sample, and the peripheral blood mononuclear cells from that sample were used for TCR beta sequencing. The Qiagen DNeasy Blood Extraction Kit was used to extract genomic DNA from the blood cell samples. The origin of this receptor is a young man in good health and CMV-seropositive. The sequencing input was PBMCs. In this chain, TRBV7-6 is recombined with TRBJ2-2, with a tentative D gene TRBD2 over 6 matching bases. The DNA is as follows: TGTGCCAGCAGCTTAGCGCTGGGGGGGAACACCGGGGAGCTGTTTTTT. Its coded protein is CASSLALGGNTGELFF. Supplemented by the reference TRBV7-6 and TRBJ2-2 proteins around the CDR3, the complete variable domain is GAGVSQSPRYKVTKRGQDVALRCDPISGHVSLYWYRQALGQGPEFLTYFNYEAQQDKSGLPNDRFSAERPEGSISTLTIQRTEQRDSAMYRCASSLALGGNTGELFFGEGSRLTVL.